This T cell receptor (beta chain) was observed in a study of blood T cell repertoires in COVID-19. Overall study: The origin of the acute and convalescent COVID-19 samples was the United States, Italy and Spain. From T cells, B-cell-depleted T cells, or PBMCs came the material, which was cDNA or gDNA.

This clone was counted between two and nine times. V was clipped by 4 bases and J by 3 bases, with 6 bases between them. The CDR3 sequence is 12 residues long. Germline V CDR1 and CDR2: SGHTA, FQGNSA. Per the original data handling: Amplification with reference gene primers provided the estimates of nucleated cell counts. Clones were read by immunoSEQ multiplex PCR, and TCRdb kept only the in-frame ones, dropping some. That table is the source of V, J and clone size, and D and trimming were worked out from the DNA. The sample lists 150,000 to 200,000 clones, about 88% occurring once. This clonotype was obtained from a man aged 18 to 35 with acute or convalescent COVID-19. The sequencing sample was made of peripheral blood. This sequence joins TRBV7-2 and TRBJ1-1, with a possible D match to TRBD1 (5 bases). The CDR3, as DNA: TGTGCCAGCAGCTCCAGGGACACTGAAGCTTTCTTT. This codes for CASSSRDTEAFF.